This T cell receptor (beta chain) is from a study of siplizumab effects on memory and regulatory T cells. Findings and limits, study-wide: Proliferating siplizumab-culture Treg suppressive function went unconfirmed.

Profiling relied on immunoSEQ multiplex PCR, and the TCRdb table lists in-frame clones only, not all of them. Of 85,000 or so clones listed, roughly 94% are singletons. Remarks on this clone: Its antigen is unknown.

The germline gives CDR1 SGHDN, CDR2 FVKESK. V was pared by 4 bases and J by 7 bases, with 8 bases between. This CDR3 has 12 residues. This clonotype was obtained from a human donor in good health. The sequenced material came from CD8+ T cells sorted from blood. V gene TRBV14 combines with J gene TRBJ1-3, with D unresolved. The CDR3 region is CASSRLGNTIYF. CDR3 nucleotide sequence: TGTGCCAGCAGCCGCTTAGGGAACACCATATATTTT.